This T cell receptor beta chain was sequenced during a study of blood T cell repertoires in COVID-19 (dated by TCRdb to about 2020). Describing the broader study: The collaborator samples originated in the United States, Italy and Spain and spanned the acute and convalescent phases of COVID-19. The material from the prospective study consisted of cDNA or gDNA derived from T cells, B-cell-depleted T cells, or PBMCs. Subjects who had been exposed to COVID-19, were actively infected with it, or had recovered from it provided the deeply sampled blood TCRbeta repertoires that made up the dataset. The repertoires were made available in a free public database intended to serve as a resource for research on the immune response to SARS-CoV-2. The samples were drawn from the first 160 participants of the ongoing ImmuneRACE study and from over a thousand subjects provided by 6 global collaborators. Sample metadata almost always included a de-identified subject ID, COVID-19 status, age in years and sex. HLA class I and class II types, where available, came from metadata supplied by the sample provider rather than from assay-based typing.

The immunoSEQ Assay, a bias-controlled multiplex PCR, was used to amplify TCRbeta CDR3 regions from genomic DNA. Under the source paper's analysis protocol: Within the assay, amplification of reference gene primers was used to estimate how many nucleated cells each sample contained. To quantify the absolute abundance of each unique TCRbeta CDR3 rearrangement, sequence reads were collapsed and filtered. For each sample, productive Simpson clonality was calculated by taking the square root of Simpson's diversity index across productive rearrangements. This is the immuneACCESS table as TCRdb keeps it, with only in-frame sequences that have V and J called. A part of the clones is gone; compared with another copy, unresolved V genes explain less than half, and the rest is unexplained. The DNA was the basis for D and trimming; V, J and clone size are from that table. A total of about 310,000 clones appear in this sample, roughly 90% of them only once. The biggest ten clones account for 5.2% of the sample.

General findings and caveats noted by the study authors: The quantity of clinical and demographic metadata differed by source and by participant and was supplied without curation.

In the prospective study, participants were roughly 18 to 100 years old, resided in 24 geographic areas of the United States, and were enrolled through a virtual design. Cohort assignment in the prospective study relied on participant-reported clinical history from a screening survey and a study questionnaire. Recovered participants in ImmuneRACE Cohort 3 were defined by two consecutive negative NP/OP PCR tests, clearance by a healthcare professional, or resolution of symptoms. In the prospective study, whole blood, serum and a nasopharyngeal or oropharyngeal swab were collected from each participant by mobile phlebotomists. Additional blood draws and questionnaires over an approximately 2-month period could optionally be provided by prospective study participants. Blood samples from the prospective study were shipped frozen or at room temperature prior to DNA extraction. On this clone itself: The target of this receptor is not known. Base qualities are not recorded, but no much larger clone differs from it by a single base.

Sequencing was performed on PBMCs or T cells enriched from blood (not recorded which). This receptor was obtained from a man between 60 and 75 years old who had recovered from COVID-19.

For the CDR3, the sequence is CASSPLQSRGGSEQYF. The nucleotide sequence reads TGTGCCAGCAGCCCACTCCAATCGAGGGGAGGATCCGAGCAGTACTTC. This chain is built from TRBV6-2 or TRBV6-3 and TRBJ2-7; TRBD2 is perhaps the D gene, given 6 matching bases. V is pared back by 6 bases and J by 6 bases, with 24 bases lying between the germline termini. From the cysteine up to the phenylalanine, the CDR3 has a length of 16 residues. The only DNA kept is the CDR3, 48 bases in frame from the first base. Per the germline V gene, MNHEY is the CDR1 and SVGEGT is the CDR2.